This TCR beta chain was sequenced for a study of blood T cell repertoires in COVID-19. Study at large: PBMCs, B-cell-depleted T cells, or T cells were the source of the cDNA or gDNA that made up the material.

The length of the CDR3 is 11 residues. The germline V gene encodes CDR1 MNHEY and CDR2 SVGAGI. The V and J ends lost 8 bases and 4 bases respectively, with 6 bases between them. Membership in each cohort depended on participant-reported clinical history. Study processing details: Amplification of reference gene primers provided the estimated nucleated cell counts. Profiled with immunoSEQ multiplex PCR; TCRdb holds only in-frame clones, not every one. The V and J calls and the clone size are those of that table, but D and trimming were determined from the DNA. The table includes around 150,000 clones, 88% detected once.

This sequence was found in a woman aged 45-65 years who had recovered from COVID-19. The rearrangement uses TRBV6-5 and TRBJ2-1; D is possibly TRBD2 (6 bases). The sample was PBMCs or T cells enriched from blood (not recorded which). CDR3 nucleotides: TGTGCCAGCGGGAGGTACAATGAGCAGTTCTTC. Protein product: CASGRYNEQFF.